This TCR beta chain was identified during a study of CD8 T cells in ankylosing spondylitis. Details on this clonotype: Its target is unknown.

The study's findings and limits: What appeared characteristic of ankylosing spondylitis blood was a TCR beta motif of 7 or 8 highly homologous variants.

In TCRdb, the 5' RACE reads were re-called with MiXCR into one record per CDR3 protein. Of 330,000 or so distinct CDR3 sequences detected, 6.5% to 10% appear once; the ten largest clones hold roughly 15%. Germline lookup yields CDR1 LNHNV and CDR2 YYDKDF (reference sequence). The V gene lost 2 bases and the J gene lost 2 bases, with 11 bases spanning the gap. The CDR3 loop spans 15 amino acids. The rearrangement links TRBV15 to TRBJ2-3; a possible D gene is TRBD2 (7 bases). This sequence was found in a male donor with ankylosing spondylitis. Sample: blood, either unsorted or a sorted T cell fraction (not recorded which). The CDR3 loop reads CATSRSGGSTDTQYF. The DNA for the CDR3 is TGTGCCACCAGCAGATCGGGGGGCTCCACAGATACGCAGTATTTT.